This T cell receptor beta chain stems from a study of shared clonotypes between healthy human individuals. Findings and caveats of the study: It was the few donors that limited the genetic and exposure-history diversity represented.

In the original analysis: Junction-only sequences produced by ImmunoSEQ had no quality scores, so filtering differed. This table comes from immunoSEQ multiplex PCR, and its TCRdb copy is limited to in-frame clones, with some not included. From that table come the V and J calls and clone size; the DNA was used to work out D and trimming. The repertoire has about 520,000 clones, around 85% of them found once; the top ten carry about 13%. Remarks on this clone: Its antigen is not identified. It is likely a read error: a sequence one base away is far more abundant.

Recent acute infections and vaccinations were absent in the healthy HIV-negative adult donors. The CDR3 is 13 amino acids. V lost 5 bases and J 3 bases, leaving 10 bases between the germline ends. CDR1 and CDR2 (germline): GTSNPN, SVGIG (reference sequence). Sequencing was done on a sample of PBMCs. V is TRBV30 and J is TRBJ2-2; D might be TRBD1 (5 bases). This receptor was identified in a woman in her forties in good health. Some clones in this sample may be carry-over from other donors' samples. The CDR3 DNA reads as TGTGCCTGGGGGGCAGGGCACACCGGGGAGCTGTTTTTT. This gives the protein CAWGAGHTGELFF. Full variable domain (remainder filled in from reference TRBV30 and TRBJ2-2): SQTIHQWPATLVQPVGSPLSLECTVEGTSNPNLYWYRQAAGRGLQLLFYSVGIGQISSEVPQNLSASRPQDRQFILSSKKLLLSDSGFYLCAWGAGHTGELFFGEGSRLTVL.